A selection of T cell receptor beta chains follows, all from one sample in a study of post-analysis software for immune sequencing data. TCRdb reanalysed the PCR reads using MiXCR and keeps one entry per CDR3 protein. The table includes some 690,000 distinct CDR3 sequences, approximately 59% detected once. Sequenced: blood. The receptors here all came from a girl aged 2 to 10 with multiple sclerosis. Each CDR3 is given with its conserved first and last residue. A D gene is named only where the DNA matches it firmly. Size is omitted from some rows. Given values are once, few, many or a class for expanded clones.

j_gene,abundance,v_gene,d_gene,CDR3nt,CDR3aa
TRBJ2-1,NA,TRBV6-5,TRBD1,TGTGCCAGCAGTCCCACAGGGGAGCGGTACAATGAGCAGTTCTTC,CASSPTGERYNEQFF
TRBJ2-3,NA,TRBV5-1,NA,TGCGCCAGCAGCTTGGGGCGGTCAGGAGATACGCAGTATTTT,CASSLGRSGDTQYF
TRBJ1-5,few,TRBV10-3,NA,TGTGCCATCAGTGGAAACAGGGAGCAGCCCCAGCATTTT,CAISGNREQPQHF
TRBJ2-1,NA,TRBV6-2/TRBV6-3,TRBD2,TGTGCCAGCAGGAGGCGCGGGGGGGGCACGGGGGCCTACAATGAGCAGTTCTTC,CASRRRGGGTGAYNEQFF
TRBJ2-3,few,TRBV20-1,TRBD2,TGCAGTGCTAGCGGTAGCGGGGGGGAGGATACGCAGTATTTT,CSASGSGGEDTQYF
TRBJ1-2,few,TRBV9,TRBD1,TGTGCCAGCAGCGTAGGGACAGGGGTTGACTATGGCTACACCTTC,CASSVGTGVDYGYTF
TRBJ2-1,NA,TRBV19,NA,TGTGCCAGTAGTATTTATGGGCAGGCTCTCTACAATGAGCAGTTCTTC,CASSIYGQALYNEQFF
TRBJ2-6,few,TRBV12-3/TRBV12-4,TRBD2,TGTGCCAGCAGTCTAGCGGCTGGGGCCAACGTCCTGACTTTC,CASSLAAGANVLTF
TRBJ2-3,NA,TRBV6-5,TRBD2,TGTGCCAGCAGTTACTACGGGACTAGCGGGTCGCGGGACACAGATACGCAGTATTTT,CASSYYGTSGSRDTDTQYF
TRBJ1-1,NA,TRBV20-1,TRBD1,TGCAGTGCTAGAGACTACAGGGGATTGGGAACTTTCTTT,CSARDYRGLGTFF
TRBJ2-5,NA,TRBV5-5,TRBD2,TGTGCTAGCAGCTACCCCTTGGCGGGGGGAGAGGAAGAGACCCAGTACTTC,CASSYPLAGGEEETQYF
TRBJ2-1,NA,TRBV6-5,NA,TGTGCCAGCAGGCACGGGACGGCTCCGGAGTTCTTC,CASRHGTAPEFF
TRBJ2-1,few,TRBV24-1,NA,TGTGCCACCAGTAATTACCGGTCCAATGAGCAGTTCTTC,CATSNYRSNEQFF
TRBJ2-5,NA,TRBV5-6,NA,TGTGCCAGCAGCTTGGTGTACGGGTTTGGACAAGAGACCCAGTACTTC,CASSLVYGFGQETQYF
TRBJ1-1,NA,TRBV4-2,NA,TGTGCCAGCAGCCACGGCCACACTGAAGCTTTCTTT,CASSHGHTEAFF
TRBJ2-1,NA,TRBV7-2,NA,TGTGCCAGCAGCTTAGCGAGGGGACAGCAGTTCTTC,CASSLARGQQFF
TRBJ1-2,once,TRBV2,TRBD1,TGTGCCAGCAGTGAAGCTAGGACAGGCCCATTCGGCTACACCTTC,CASSEARTGPFGYTF
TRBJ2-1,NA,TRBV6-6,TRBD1,TGTGCCAGTAACTCCGGGACAGGGCCTTACAATGAGCAGTTCTTC,CASNSGTGPYNEQFF
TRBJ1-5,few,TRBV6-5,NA,TGTGCCAGCAGTTACTCGGGGGGCGGTCAGCCCCAGCATTTT,CASSYSGGGQPQHF
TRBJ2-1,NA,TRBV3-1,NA,TGTGCCAGCAGCCAAGGAGGGGAGAAGTTCCATGAGCAGTTCTTC,CASSQGGEKFHEQFF
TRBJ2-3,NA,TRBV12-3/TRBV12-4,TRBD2,TGTGCCAGCAGCCCACGGACTAGCGGGAGCCGCACAGATACGCAGTATTTT,CASSPRTSGSRTDTQYF
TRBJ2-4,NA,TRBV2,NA,TGTGCCAGCACCTCAGGGGGGGTAGGAGCAAACATTCAGTACTTC,CASTSGGVGANIQYF
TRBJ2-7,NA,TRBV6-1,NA,TGTGCCAGCAGTGAGGGAGGACTTCGGACGGAAATCTACGAGCAGTACTTC,CASSEGGLRTEIYEQYF
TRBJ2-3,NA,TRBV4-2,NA,TGTGCCAGCAGCCAAGTTGGCCTCACAGATACGCAGTATTTT,CASSQVGLTDTQYF
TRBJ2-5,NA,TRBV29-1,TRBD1,TGCAGCGTCGCAGGGGGACAGCGAGAGACCCAGTACTTC,CSVAGGQRETQYF
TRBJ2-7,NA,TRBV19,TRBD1,TGTGCCAGTGGTCAGAGACAGGGGGGCCTCTCCTACGAGCAGTACTTC,CASGQRQGGLSYEQYF
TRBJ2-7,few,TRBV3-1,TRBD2,TGTGCCAGCAGCCAGGATATCGTCGGAATAGCGGGTTCCTACGAGCAGTACTTC,CASSQDIVGIAGSYEQYF
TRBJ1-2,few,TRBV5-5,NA,TGTGCCAGCAGCTCTCCCTCTATGGTGCAAGGGTCGGATGGCTACACCTTC,CASSSPSMVQGSDGYTF
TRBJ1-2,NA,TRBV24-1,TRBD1,TGTGCCACCAGTGACGACCGGGACAGCCTGGCGGGGGACTATGGCTACACCTTC,CATSDDRDSLAGDYGYTF
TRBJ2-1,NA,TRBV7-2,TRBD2,TGTGCCAGCAGCTTAGGGGGAAGCGGGGAAGATGAGCAGTTCTTC,CASSLGGSGEDEQFF
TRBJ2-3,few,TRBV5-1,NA,TGCGCCAGCAGCTCTCGGGGAGGTCGACTAGTTTCGGGCACAGATACGCAGTATTTT,CASSSRGGRLVSGTDTQYF
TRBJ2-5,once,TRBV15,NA,TGTGCCACCAGCAGAGGCAGGGGCCTCCAAGAGACCCAGTACTTC,CATSRGRGLQETQYF
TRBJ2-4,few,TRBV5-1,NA,TGCGCCAGCAGCTTGTTCCCAGGCCCACCCAAAAACATTCAGTACTTC,CASSLFPGPPKNIQYF
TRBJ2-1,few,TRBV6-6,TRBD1,TGTGCCAGCAGTCCACCGGGACAGGGGAGGAATGAGCAGTTCTTC,CASSPPGQGRNEQFF
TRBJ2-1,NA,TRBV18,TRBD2,TGTGCCAGCTCACACCGACTAGCGAACTACAATGAGCAGTTCTTC,CASSHRLANYNEQFF
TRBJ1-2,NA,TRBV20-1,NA,TGCAGTGCCTCCGACACTTATGGCTACACCTTC,CSASDTYGYTF
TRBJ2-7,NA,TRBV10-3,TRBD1,TGTACCATCAGTGACCGAAGCGGGACAGGGGGCTACGAGCAGTACTTC,CTISDRSGTGGYEQYF